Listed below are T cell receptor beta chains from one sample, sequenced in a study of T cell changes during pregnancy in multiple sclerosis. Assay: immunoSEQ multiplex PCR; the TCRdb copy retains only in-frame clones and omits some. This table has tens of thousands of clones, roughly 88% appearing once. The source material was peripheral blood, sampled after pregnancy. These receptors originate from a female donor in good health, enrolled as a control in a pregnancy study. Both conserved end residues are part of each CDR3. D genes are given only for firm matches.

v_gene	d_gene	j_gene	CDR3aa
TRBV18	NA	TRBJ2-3	CASSPPPRTTRTDTQYF
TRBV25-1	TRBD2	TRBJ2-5	CASGIAGGQETQYF
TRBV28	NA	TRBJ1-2	CASQPPGERRYGYTF
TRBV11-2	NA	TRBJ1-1	CASSSYGGGPNTEAFF
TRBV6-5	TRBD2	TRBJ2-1	CASRPGTSGSNEQFF
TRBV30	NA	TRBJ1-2	CAWMGGYGYTF
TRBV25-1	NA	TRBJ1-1	CASSRHEKPNTEAFF
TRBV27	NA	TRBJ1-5	CASSIERSNQPQHF
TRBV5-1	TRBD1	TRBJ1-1	CASSFPPGQGNTEAFF
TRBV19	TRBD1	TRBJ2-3	CASRKGQGASDTQYF
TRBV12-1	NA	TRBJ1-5	CASSSRQNQPQHF
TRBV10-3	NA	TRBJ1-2	CAITSGRENYGYTF
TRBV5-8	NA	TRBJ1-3	CASSLQLAGNTIYF
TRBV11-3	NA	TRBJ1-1	CASSSRGTEAFF
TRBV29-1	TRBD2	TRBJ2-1	CSGGASGIVNEQFF
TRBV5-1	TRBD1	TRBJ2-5	CASSSSGTEETQYF
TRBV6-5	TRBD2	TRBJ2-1	CASKAGTSGYNEQFF
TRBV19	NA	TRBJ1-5	CASSTGASNQPQHF
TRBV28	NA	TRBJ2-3	CASSPHRAGGTDTQYF
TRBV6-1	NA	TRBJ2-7	CASIQGKWYF
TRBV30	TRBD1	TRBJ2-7	CAWTGGGEQYF
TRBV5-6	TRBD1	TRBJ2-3	CASTRQGTNTDTQYF
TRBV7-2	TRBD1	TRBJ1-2	CASSFRDSTYGYTF
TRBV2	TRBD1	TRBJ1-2	CASSAGQGGHGYTF
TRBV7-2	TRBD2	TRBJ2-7	CASSSYRDYPLFEQYF